Shown below are 5 T cell receptor beta chains from a single sample sequenced in a study of EBV T-cell therapy then PD-1 blockade in nasopharyngeal carcinoma. Clones were sequenced by immunoSEQ multiplex PCR, and TCRdb holds only the in-frame ones, with some missing. Here the sample spans about 22,000 clones, about four fifths being singletons. Their target antigens are unknown. This sample's treatment: AdE1-LMPpoly-expanded autologous EBV-specific T-cell therapy followed by anti-PD-1 nivolumab. The sample in question was CD8+ T cells from blood, obtained at day -245 from a patient whose treatment included autologous EBV-specific T cells and nivolumab. Receptors were obtained from a middle-aged man with nasopharyngeal carcinoma.

The chain uses TRBV9 and TRBJ1-3; no firm D call. This CDR3 region has 14 residues. Deletions cut 0 bases from V and 11 bases from J, with 15 bases between. The germline gives CDR1 SGDLS, CDR2 YYNGEE. The CDR3 DNA sequence: TGTGCCAGCAGCGTAGAAGGGCACCCTGGTCCCATATATTTT. The encoded protein is CASSVEGHPGPIYF.

The chain has TRBV12-5 and TRBJ1-1; 9 bases align to TRBD1. The CDR3 covers 15 residues. Germline V gene data show CDR1 as LGHNT and CDR2 as FRNRAP. Losses at the gene ends were 0 bases for V and 4 bases for J; bases not matched to a gene: 3. CDR3 nucleotide sequence: TGTGCTAGTGGTTTGGTACAGGGGGCTCTCACTGAAGCTTTCTTT. This translates into CASGLVQGALTEAFF.

V gene TRBV4-1 combines with J gene TRBJ2-7; weak D call: TRBD1 (6 bases). This CDR3 is built from 15 residues. CDR1 and CDR2 (germline): MGHRA, YSYEKL. V was pared by 3 bases and J by 3 bases, with 15 bases between. The DNA for the CDR3 is TGCGCCAGCAGCCATCAACTGGGCAGGGGCTACGAGCAGTACTTC. Amino acid sequence: CASSHQLGRGYEQYF.

This chain links TRBV4-3 with TRBJ2-4, with unresolved D. V gave up 1 base and J gave up 0 bases, with 10 bases separating them. This CDR3 contains 16 residues. Germline loops: CDR1 LGHNA, CDR2 YSLEER. CDR3 residues: CASSQVVQLAKNIQYF. The CDR3 DNA is TGCGCCAGCAGCCAAGTTGTACAGCTAGCCAAAAACATTCAGTACTTC.

CDR3 residues: CASTPGGSYGYTF. Here the CDR3 DNA reads TGTGCCAGCACCCCAGGGGGGAGCTATGGCTACACCTTC. The rearrangement links TRBV2 to TRBJ1-2; TRBD1 agrees at 7 bases. Germline V gene data show CDR1 as SNHLY and CDR2 as FYNNEI. The CDR3 has 13 amino acids. V was pared by 7 bases and J by 4 bases, with 6 bases of the junction left unmatched.